Presented here are 14 T cell receptor beta chains from one specimen sequenced in a study of blood T cell repertoires in COVID-19. Here immunoSEQ multiplex PCR was the method, and the copy in TCRdb shows in-frame clones only, minus some. The sample includes about 180,000 clones, 85% to 90% of them seen just once. The sequenced material came from peripheral blood. Receptor source: a woman aged 30 to 39 with active or convalescent COVID-19.

V usage is TRBV24-1 and J usage is TRBJ1-5; no clear D. V lost 9 bases and J lost 3, with 11 bases in between. The CDR3 contains 13 residues. Germline V gene lookup returns CDR1 KGHDR and CDR2 SFDVKD. Here the CDR3 reads CATSSAFNQPQHF. The CDR3 DNA follows: TGTGCCACCTCCTCAGCGTTCAATCAGCCCCAGCATTTT.

This chain joins TRBV5-4 and TRBJ1-1, with D tentatively TRBD1 (5 bases). The CDR3 spans 15 residues. Germline V CDR1 and CDR2: SGHNT, YYREEE (reference sequence). The germline V and J ends were trimmed by 0 bases and 0 bases, with 9 bases remaining between them. The CDR3: CASSLGRTLNTEAFF. The DNA of the CDR3 is TGTGCCAGCAGCTTGGGACGGACATTGAACACTGAAGCTTTCTTT.

CDR3 amino acids: CASSLPQGTFSGNTIYF. The CDR3 region has the DNA TGTGCCAGCAGCTTACCCCAGGGGACCTTTTCTGGAAACACCATATATTTT. The chain is built from TRBV7-9 and TRBJ1-3; D possibly corresponds to TRBD1 (6 bases). CDR3 length equals 17 residues. Looked up from germline, CDR1 is SEHNR and CDR2 is FQNEAQ (reference sequence). Trimming removed 2 bases from V and 1 base from J, with 15 bases in between.

The gene calls are TRBV6-5 and TRBJ1-1; D unclear. This CDR3 is built from 12 residues. Germline-derived CDR1 and CDR2 are MNHEY and SVGAGI. V lost 6 bases, J lost 5 bases, and 10 bases lay in between. CDR3 residues: CASSVGGTEAFF. Written as DNA, the CDR3 is TGTGCCAGCAGCGTCGGCGGAACTGAAGCTTTCTTT.

A few counts support this clone. This chain connects TRBV3-1 (or the pseudogene TRBV3-2) to TRBJ1-1, with D possibly being TRBD1 (5 bases). The CDR3 consists of 13 residues. Germline V gives CDR1 LGHDT, CDR2 YNNKEL (reference sequence). V shed 4 bases and J shed 3 bases, with 9 bases lying between them. The CDR3 DNA sequence: TGTGCCAGCAGCCGACAGCGAGACACTGAAGCTTTCTTT. Translated: CASSRQRDTEAFF.

The V and J genes are TRBV7-9 and TRBJ1-2; possible D gene TRBD1, 5 bases. Germline loops: CDR1 SEHNR, CDR2 FQNEAQ (reference sequence). The CDR3 has 14 amino acids. The V and J ends lost 3 bases and 8 bases respectively, with 16 bases between them. CDR3 protein: CASSFAGTAGGYTF. CDR3 nucleotide sequence: TGTGCCAGCAGCTTCGCTGGGACGGCGGGGGGCTACACCTTC.

This clone was seen a handful of times. The chain uses TRBV5-4 and TRBJ2-7; 8 bases are shared with TRBD1. This CDR3 region has 14 residues. Per germline, CDR1 SGHNT and CDR2 YYREEE (reference sequence). Germline trimming cut 0 bases from V and 3 bases from J; bases unmatched to any gene: 2. The CDR3 loop reads CASSLDRGSYEQYF. The DNA of the CDR3 is TGTGCCAGCAGCTTGGACAGGGGGAGCTACGAGCAGTACTTC.

This chain joins TRBV10-1 and TRBJ2-5; 10 nucleotides match TRBD1. Germline-derived CDR1 and CDR2 are WNHNN and SYGVQD (reference sequence). The CDR3 sequence is 15 residues long. With 5 bases clipped from V and 5 bases from J, the junction kept 8 bases outside the gene matches. CDR3 sequence: CASSSDRGILETQYF. CDR3 DNA: TGCGCCAGCAGTTCGGACAGGGGGATTTTGGAGACCCAGTACTTC.

The CDR3 sequence: CASSPGTGFAGELFF. The CDR3 DNA reads TGTGCCAGTAGTCCTGGGACAGGGTTCGCCGGGGAGCTGTTTTTT. The rearrangement uses TRBV19 and TRBJ2-2; 9 bases line up with TRBD1. The CDR3 is 15 amino acids. J lost 6 bases, V lost 5 bases, and 7 bases had no gene match. Germline lookup yields CDR1 LNHDA and CDR2 SQIVND (reference sequence).

The chain carries TRBV5-6 and TRBJ1-2, with 7 bases lining up with TRBD1. Germline V gene data show CDR1 as SGHDT and CDR2 as YYEEEE. V was clipped by 3 bases and J by 3 bases; unmatched bases: 8. This CDR3 is 15 amino acids long. CDR3 bases: TGTGCCAGCAGCTGGGGACAGAACTCACACTATGGCTACACCTTC. Protein sequence: CASSWGQNSHYGYTF.

The rearrangement uses TRBV11-2 and TRBJ2-3, with 7 bases that match TRBD1. Per germline, CDR1 SGHAT and CDR2 FQNNGV. CDR3 length equals 17 residues. V shed 0 bases and J 0 bases; nucleotides not matched to a gene: 6. This chain's CDR3 is CASSLEAGGDSTDTQYF. Here the CDR3 DNA reads TGTGCCAGCAGCTTAGAGGCAGGGGGTGATAGCACAGATACGCAGTATTTT.

V and J are TRBV7-9 and TRBJ2-1; 12 positions agree with TRBD2. The CDR3 contains 18 residues. CDR1 is SEHNR, CDR2 FQNEAQ, per germline (reference sequence). The V segment lost 1 base and the J segment 7 bases; nucleotides outside the gene matches: 11. The DNA of the CDR3 is TGTGCCAGCAGCTTAGGGCTAGCGGGAGGGCCTCGGGGAAATGAGCAGTTCTTC. Translating it yields CASSLGLAGGPRGNEQFF.

The rearrangement uses TRBV11-2 and TRBJ1-4, with D tentatively TRBD1 (5 bases). Germline CDR1 is SGHAT and CDR2 is FQNNGV. With 2 bases removed from V and 4 bases from J, the gap between germline ends came to 8 bases. The CDR3 length is 14 residues. This CDR3 reads CASSLRGVNEKLFF. The CDR3 bases are TGTGCCAGCAGCTTAAGGGGTGTTAATGAAAAACTGTTTTTT.

The chain carries TRBV18 and TRBJ1-4; no definite D call. The V gene lost 3 bases and the J gene lost 3 bases, with 8 bases spanning the gap. CDR1 KGHSH and CDR2 LQKENI come from the germline V gene. The CDR3 spans 14 residues. The CDR3 region is CASSPAGANEKLFF. The CDR3 region has the DNA TGTGCCAGCTCACCTGCCGGGGCTAATGAAAAACTGTTTTTT.